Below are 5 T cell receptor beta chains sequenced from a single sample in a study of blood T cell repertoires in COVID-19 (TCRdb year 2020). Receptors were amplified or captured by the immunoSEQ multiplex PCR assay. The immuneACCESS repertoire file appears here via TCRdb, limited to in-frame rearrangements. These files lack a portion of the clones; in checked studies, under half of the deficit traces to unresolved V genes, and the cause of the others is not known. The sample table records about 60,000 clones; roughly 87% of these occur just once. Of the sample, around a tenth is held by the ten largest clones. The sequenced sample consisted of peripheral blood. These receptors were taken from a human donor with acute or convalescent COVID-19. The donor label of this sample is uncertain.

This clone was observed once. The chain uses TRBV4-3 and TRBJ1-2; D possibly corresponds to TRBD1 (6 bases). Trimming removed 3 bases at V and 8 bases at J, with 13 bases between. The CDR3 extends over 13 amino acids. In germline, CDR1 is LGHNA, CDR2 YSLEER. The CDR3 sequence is CASSHLQGRGYTF. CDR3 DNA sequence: TGCGCCAGCAGCCACCTCCAGGGGAGAGGCTACACCTTC.

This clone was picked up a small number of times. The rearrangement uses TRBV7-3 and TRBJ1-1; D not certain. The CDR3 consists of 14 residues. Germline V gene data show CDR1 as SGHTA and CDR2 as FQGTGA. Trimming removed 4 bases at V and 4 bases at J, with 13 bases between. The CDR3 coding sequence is TGTGCCAGCAGCTCCTGGGCCAGGCTCACTGAAGCTTTCTTT. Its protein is CASSSWARLTEAFF. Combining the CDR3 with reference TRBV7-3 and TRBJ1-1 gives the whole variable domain GAGVSQTPSNKVTEKGKYVELRCDPISGHTALYWYRQSLGQGPEFLIYFQGTGAADDSGLPNDRFFAVRPEGSVSTLKIQRTERGDSAVYLCASSSWARLTEAFFGQGTRLTVV.

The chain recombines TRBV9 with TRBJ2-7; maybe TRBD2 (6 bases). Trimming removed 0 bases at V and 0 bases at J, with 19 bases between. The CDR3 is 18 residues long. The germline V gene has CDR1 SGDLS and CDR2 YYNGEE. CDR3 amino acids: CASSVEEGSGTLSYEQYF. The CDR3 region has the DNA TGTGCCAGCAGCGTAGAAGAGGGTAGCGGCACCCTCTCCTACGAGCAGTACTTC.

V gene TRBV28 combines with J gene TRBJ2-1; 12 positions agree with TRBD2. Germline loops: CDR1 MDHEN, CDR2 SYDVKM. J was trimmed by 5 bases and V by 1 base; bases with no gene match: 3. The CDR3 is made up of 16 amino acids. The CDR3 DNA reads TGTGCCAGCAGTTTATACGCTAGCGGGAGGGACAATGAGCAGTTCTTC. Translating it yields CASSLYASGRDNEQFF.

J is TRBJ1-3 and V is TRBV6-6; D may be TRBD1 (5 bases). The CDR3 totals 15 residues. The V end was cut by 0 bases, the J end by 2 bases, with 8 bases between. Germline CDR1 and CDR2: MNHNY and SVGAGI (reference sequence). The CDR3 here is CASSYSGQTGNTIYF. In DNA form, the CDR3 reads TGTGCCAGCAGTTACTCGGGGCAGACTGGAAACACCATATATTTT.